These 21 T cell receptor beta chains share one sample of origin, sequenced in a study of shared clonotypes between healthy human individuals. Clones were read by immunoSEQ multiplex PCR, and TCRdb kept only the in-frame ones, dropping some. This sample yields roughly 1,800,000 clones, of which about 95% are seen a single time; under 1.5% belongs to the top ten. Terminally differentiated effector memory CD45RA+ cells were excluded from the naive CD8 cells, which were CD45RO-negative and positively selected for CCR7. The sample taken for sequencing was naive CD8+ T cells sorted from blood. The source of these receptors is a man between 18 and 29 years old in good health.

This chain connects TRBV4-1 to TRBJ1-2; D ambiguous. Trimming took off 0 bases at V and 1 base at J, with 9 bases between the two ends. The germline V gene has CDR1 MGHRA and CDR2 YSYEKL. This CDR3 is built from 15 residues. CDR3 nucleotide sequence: TGCGCCAGCAGCCAAGAAACCGACTTTAACTATGGCTACACCTTC. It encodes CASSQETDFNYGYTF.

This chain's CDR3 is CASTSLDYGYTF. In DNA form, the CDR3 reads TGTGCCAGCACCAGCCTTGACTATGGCTACACCTTC. The chain employs TRBV2 and TRBJ1-2; D unclear. CDR3 length: 12 amino acids. Looked up from germline, CDR1 is SNHLY and CDR2 is FYNNEI. V was clipped by 7 bases and J by 3 bases, with 9 bases between them.

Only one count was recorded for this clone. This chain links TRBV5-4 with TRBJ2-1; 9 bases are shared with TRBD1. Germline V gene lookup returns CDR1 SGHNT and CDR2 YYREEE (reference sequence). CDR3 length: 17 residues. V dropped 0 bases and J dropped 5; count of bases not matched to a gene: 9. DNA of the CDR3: TGTGCCAGCAGCTTGGCCGCTGGACAGGGGATTAACAATGAGCAGTTCTTC. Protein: CASSLAAGQGINNEQFF.

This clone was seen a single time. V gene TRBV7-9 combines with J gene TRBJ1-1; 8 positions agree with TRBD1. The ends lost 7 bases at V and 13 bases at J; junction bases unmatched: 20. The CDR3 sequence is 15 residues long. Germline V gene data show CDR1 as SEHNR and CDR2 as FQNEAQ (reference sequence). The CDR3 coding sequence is TGTGCCAGCACACTACCTATTCACCCCGGGACAGGAGGTTTCTTT. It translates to CASTLPIHPGTGGFF.

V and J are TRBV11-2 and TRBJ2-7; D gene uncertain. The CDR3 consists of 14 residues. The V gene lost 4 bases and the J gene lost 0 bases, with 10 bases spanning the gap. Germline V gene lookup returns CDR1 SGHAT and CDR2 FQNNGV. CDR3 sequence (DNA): TGTGCCAGCAGCTCCCGCAAGGGCTCCTACGAGCAGTACTTC. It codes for CASSSRKGSYEQYF.

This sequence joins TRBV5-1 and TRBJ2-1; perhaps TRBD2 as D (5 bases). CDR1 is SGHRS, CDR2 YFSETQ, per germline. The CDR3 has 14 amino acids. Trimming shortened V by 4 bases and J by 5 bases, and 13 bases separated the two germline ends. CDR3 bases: TGCGCCAGCAGCCCGGGGAACCCCAACAATGAGCAGTTCTTC. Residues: CASSPGNPNNEQFF. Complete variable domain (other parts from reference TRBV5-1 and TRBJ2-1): KAGVTQTPRYLIKTRGQQVTLSCSPISGHRSVSWYQQTPGQGLQFLFEYFSETQRNKGNFPGRFSGRQFSNSRSEMNVSTLELGDSALYLCASSPGNPNNEQFFGPGTRLTVL.

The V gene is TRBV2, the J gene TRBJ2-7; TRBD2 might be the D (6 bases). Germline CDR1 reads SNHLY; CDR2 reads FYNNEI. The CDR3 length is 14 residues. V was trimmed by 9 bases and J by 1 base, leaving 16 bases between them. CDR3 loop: CASFRGTDSYEQYF. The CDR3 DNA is TGTGCCAGTTTCCGCGGGACGGATTCCTACGAGCAGTACTTC. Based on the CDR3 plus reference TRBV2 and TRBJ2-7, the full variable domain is EPEVTQTPSHQVTQMGQEVILRCVPISNHLYFYWYRQILGQKVEFLVSFYNNEISEKSEIFDDQFSVERPDGSNFTLKIRSTKLEDSAMYFCASFRGTDSYEQYFGPGTRLTVT.

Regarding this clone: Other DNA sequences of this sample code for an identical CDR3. The CDR3 here is CASSLGGPGELFF. CDR3 sequence (DNA): TGCGCCAGCAGCCTCGGGGGACCCGGGGAGCTGTTTTTT. V gene TRBV5-1 combines with J gene TRBJ2-2, with D perhaps matching TRBD2 (6 bases). The V gene lost 4 bases and the J gene lost 6 bases, with 10 bases spanning the gap. The germline gives CDR1 SGHRS, CDR2 YFSETQ. CDR3 size: 13 residues.

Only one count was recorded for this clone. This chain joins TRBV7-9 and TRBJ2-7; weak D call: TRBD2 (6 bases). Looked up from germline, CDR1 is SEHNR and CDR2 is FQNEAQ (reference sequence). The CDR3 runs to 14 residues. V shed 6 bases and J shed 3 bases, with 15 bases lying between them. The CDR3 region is CASRTDSGDYEQYF. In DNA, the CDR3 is TGTGCCAGCAGGACGGACTCGGGGGACTACGAGCAGTACTTC.

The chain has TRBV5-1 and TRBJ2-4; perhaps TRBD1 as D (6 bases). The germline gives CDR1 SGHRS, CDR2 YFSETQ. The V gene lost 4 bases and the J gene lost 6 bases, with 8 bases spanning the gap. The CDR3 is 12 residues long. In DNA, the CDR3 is TGCGCCAGCAGCGGGACACTAAACATTCAGTACTTC. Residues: CASSGTLNIQYF.

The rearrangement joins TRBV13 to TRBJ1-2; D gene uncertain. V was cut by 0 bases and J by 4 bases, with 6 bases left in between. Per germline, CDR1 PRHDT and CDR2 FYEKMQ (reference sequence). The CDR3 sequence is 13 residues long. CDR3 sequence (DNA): TGTGCCAGCAGCTTAGGACAGTTCTATGGCTACACCTTC. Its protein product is CASSLGQFYGYTF.

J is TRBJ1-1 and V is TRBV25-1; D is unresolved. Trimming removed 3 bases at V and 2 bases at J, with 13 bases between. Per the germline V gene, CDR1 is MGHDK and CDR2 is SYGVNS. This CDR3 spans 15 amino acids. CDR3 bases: TGTGCCAGCAGTGAGCGAGGGTATCGAAACACTGAAGCTTTCTTT. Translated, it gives CASSERGYRNTEAFF.

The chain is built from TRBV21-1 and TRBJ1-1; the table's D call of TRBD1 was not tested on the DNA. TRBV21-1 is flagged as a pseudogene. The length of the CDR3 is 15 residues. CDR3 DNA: TGTGCCAGCAGCACGGACAGGGGGGAGAACACTGAAGCTTTCTTT. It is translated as CASSTDRGENTEAFF.

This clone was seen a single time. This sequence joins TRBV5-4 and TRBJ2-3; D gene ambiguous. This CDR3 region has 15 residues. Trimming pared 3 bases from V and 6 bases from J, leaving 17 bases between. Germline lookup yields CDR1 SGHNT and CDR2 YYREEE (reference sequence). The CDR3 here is CASSYLALEVDTQYF. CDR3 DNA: TGTGCCAGCAGCTACCTGGCCCTAGAAGTTGATACGCAGTATTTT.

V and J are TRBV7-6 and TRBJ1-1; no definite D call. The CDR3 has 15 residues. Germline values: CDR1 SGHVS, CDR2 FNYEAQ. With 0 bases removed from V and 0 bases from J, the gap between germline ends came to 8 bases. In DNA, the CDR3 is TGTGCCAGCAGCTTAGCTTTAGGGATGAACACTGAAGCTTTCTTT. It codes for CASSLALGMNTEAFF.

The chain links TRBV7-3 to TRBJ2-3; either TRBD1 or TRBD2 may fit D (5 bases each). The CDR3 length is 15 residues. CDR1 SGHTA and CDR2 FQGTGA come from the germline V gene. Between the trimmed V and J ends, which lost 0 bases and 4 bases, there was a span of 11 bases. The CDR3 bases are TGTGCCAGCAGCTTAACTAGTCTGGGGGCAGATACGCAGTATTTT. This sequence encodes CASSLTSLGADTQYF.

CDR3 region: CASSGGGAAYEQYF. The CDR3, as DNA: TGTGCCAGTAGTGGGGGCGGGGCCGCCTACGAGCAGTACTTC. The chain employs TRBV19 and TRBJ2-7; the D gene could be TRBD1 or TRBD2 (6 bases each). CDR3 size: 14 residues. Germline values: CDR1 LNHDA, CDR2 SQIVND (reference sequence). V dropped 5 bases and J dropped 2 bases, with 13 bases sitting between them.

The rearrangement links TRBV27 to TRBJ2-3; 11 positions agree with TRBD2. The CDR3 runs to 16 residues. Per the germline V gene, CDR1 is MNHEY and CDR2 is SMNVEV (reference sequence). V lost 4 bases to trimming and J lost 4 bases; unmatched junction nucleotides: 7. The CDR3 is CASSSIAGGHADTQYF. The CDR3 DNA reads TGTGCCAGCAGTTCAATAGCGGGGGGGCACGCAGATACGCAGTATTTT.

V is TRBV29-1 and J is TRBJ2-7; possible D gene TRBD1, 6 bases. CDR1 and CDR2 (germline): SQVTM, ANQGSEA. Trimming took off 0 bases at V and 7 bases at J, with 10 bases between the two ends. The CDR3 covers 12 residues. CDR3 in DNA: TGCAGCGTTGAAGATCAGGGGAAGGAGCAGTACTTC. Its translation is CSVEDQGKEQYF.

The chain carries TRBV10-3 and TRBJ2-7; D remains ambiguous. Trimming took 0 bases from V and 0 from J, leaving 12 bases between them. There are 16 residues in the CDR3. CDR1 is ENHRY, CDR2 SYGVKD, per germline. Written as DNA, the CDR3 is TGTGCCATCAGTGAGTCTAGTACGGCGAGCTCCTACGAGCAGTACTTC. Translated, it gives CAISESSTASSYEQYF.

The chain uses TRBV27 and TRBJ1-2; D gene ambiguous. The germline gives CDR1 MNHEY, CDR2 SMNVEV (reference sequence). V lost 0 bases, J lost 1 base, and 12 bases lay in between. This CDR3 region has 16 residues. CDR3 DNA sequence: TGTGCCAGCAGTTTATCGGAGGGAACCCTTAACTATGGCTACACCTTC. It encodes CASSLSEGTLNYGYTF.